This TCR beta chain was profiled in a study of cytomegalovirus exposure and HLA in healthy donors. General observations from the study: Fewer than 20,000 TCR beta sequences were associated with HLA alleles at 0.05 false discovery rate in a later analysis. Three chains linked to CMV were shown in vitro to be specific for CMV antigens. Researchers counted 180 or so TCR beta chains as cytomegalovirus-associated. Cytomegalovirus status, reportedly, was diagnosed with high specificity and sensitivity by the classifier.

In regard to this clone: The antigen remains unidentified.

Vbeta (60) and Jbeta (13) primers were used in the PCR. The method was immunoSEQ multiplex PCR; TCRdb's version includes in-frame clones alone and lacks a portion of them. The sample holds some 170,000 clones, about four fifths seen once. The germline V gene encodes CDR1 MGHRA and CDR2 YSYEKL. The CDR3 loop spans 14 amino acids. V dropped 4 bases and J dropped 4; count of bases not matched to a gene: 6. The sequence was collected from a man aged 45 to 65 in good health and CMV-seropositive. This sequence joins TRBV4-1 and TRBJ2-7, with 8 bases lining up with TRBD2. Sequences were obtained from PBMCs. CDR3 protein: CASSRAGLGYEQYF. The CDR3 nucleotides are TGCGCCAGCAGCCGGGCGGGACTAGGTTACGAGCAGTACTTC.